This T cell receptor beta chain appears in the sequencing data of a study of T cell repertoires in cytomegalovirus infection. Whole-study context: An indication of both CMV infection and matching HLA type came from public TCR beta signatures.

Germline CDR1 is SQVTM and CDR2 is ANQGSEA. The CDR3 has 13 residues. After removal of 8 bases from V and 8 bases from J, the junction contained 10 bases not matched to a gene. Regarding this clonotype: The antigen is not known.

Regarding the study as a whole: Accumulated public TCR beta family frequency recognized individuals carrying CMV together with the relevant HLA. Ex vivo responses were dominated by HLA-C-restricted CMV-specific TCR beta clonotypes.

Each CDR3 protein gets one entry after TCRdb re-called the reads with MiXCR. Among approximately 250,000 distinct CDR3 sequences listed, roughly 10% were seen once. Sequenced: PBMCs. The V gene is TRBV29-1, the J gene TRBJ1-2; 11 nucleotides agree with TRBD1. The receptor was derived from a human donor in good health (CMV status not recorded). Some clones in this sample may be carry-over from other donors' samples. In DNA, the CDR3 is TGCAGCTTTAGGGACAGGGGGGCGAAAGGCTACACCTTC. This encodes CSFRDRGAKGYTF.